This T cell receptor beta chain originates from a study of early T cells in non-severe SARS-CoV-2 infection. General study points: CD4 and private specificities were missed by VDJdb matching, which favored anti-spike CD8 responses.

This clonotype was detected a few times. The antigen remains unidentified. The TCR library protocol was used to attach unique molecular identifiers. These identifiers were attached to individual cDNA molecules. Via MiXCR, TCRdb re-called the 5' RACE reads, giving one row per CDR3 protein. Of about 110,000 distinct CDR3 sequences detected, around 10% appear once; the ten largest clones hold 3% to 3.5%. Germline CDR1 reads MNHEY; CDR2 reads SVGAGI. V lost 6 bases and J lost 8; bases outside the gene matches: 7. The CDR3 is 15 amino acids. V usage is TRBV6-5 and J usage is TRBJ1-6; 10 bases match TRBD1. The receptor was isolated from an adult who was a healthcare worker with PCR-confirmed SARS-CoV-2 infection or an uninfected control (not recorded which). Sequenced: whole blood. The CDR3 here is CASRTTGTGDSPLHF. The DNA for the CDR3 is TGTGCCAGCAGAACCACCGGGACAGGGGATTCACCCCTCCACTTT.